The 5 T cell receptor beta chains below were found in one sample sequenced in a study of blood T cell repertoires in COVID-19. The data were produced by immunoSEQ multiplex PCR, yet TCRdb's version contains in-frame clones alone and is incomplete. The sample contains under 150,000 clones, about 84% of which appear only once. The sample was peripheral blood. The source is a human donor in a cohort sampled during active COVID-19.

The CDR3, as DNA: TGTGCCAGCAGCCCAAACGGACAGGGGGTTCAAGAGACCCAGTACTTC. Translation: CASSPNGQGVQETQYF. The chain couples TRBV7-2 to TRBJ2-5; 10 bases are a match to TRBD1. The CDR3 consists of 16 residues. V shed 5 bases and J 2 bases; nucleotides not matched to a gene: 8. The V gene's germline CDR1 is SGHTA and CDR2 FQGNSA.

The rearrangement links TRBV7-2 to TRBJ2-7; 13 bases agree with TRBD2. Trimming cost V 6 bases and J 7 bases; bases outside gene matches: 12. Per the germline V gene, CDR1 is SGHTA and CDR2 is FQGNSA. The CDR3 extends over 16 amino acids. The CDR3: CASRPTSGGLMEEQYF. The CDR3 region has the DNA TGTGCCAGCAGGCCGACTAGCGGGGGGCTTATGGAAGAGCAGTACTTC.

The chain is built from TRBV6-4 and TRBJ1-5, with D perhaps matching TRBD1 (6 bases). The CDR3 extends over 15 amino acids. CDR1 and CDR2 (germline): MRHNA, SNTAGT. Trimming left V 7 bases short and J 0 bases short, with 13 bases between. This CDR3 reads CASTNRDYSNQPQHF. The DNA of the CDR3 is TGTGCCAGCACCAACAGGGACTATAGCAATCAGCCCCAGCATTTT.

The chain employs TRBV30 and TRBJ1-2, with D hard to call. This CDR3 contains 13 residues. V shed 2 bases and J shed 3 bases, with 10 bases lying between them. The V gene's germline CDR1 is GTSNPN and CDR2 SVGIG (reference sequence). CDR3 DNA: TGTGCCTGGAGTCCCGGTGCGTACTATGGCTACACCTTC. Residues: CAWSPGAYYGYTF.

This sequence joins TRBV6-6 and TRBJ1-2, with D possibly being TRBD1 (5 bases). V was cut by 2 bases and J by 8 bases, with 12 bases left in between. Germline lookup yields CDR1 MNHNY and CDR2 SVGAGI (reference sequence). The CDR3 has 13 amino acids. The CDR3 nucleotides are TGTGCCAGCAGTTACATAGGAAGGGGAGGCTACACCTTC. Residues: CASSYIGRGGYTF.